Each of the 20 T cell receptor beta chains below was sequenced from the same sample in a study of shared clonotypes between healthy human individuals. The data were produced by immunoSEQ multiplex PCR, yet TCRdb's version contains in-frame clones alone and is incomplete. The sample lists some 1.5 million clones, around 97% occurring once. Input material: naive CD4+ T cells sorted from blood. Subset reported: CD45RA+ positively selected. Source of these receptors: a man aged 25 to 40 in good health.

CDR3 nucleotide sequence: TGTGCCAGCAGCTTAAACAGGGCTTCCTACGAGCAGTACTTC. This gives the protein CASSLNRASYEQYF. The chain couples TRBV5-5 to TRBJ2-7; D perhaps matches TRBD1 (6 bases). Per the germline V gene, CDR1 is SGHKS and CDR2 is YYEKEE (reference sequence). The CDR3 has 14 residues. Trimming took off 2 bases at V and 1 base at J, with 10 bases between the two ends. The variable domain in full, with the rest retrieved from reference TRBV5-5 and TRBJ2-7, is DAGVTQSPTHLIKTRGQQVTLRCSPISGHKSVSWYQQVLGQGPQFIFQYYEKEERGRGNFPDRFSARQFPNYSSELNVNALLLGDSALYLCASSLNRASYEQYFGPGTRLTVT.

The rearrangement joins TRBV11-2 to TRBJ1-5; TRBD1 matches 8 bases. Losses at the gene ends were 6 bases for V and 2 bases for J; bases not matched to a gene: 6. Germline V gives CDR1 SGHAT, CDR2 FQNNGV. The CDR3 runs 15 residues. The CDR3 sequence: CASSQSGGGNQPQHF. In nucleotides, the CDR3 is TGTGCCAGCAGTCAGTCAGGGGGCGGCAATCAGCCCCAGCATTTT.

The chain combines TRBV5-5 with TRBJ2-7; no firm D call. Germline CDR1 SGHKS, CDR2 YYEKEE (reference sequence). Trimming took off 4 bases at V and 7 bases at J, with 12 bases between the two ends. The CDR3 has 12 residues. CDR3 nucleotides: TGTGCCAGCAGCGTCGCTAATTTTGAGCAGTACTTC. Its protein product is CASSVANFEQYF.

On this clone itself: Other nucleotide sequences in the sample specify the same CDR3. The CDR3, as DNA: TGTGCCAGCAGTTTACGCCGCAATGAGCAGTTCTTC. Translating gives CASSLRRNEQFF. This rearrangement joins TRBV28 to TRBJ2-1; D is unclear. This CDR3 comprises 12 residues. CDR1 and CDR2 (germline): MDHEN, SYDVKM. V was cut by 2 bases and J by 6 bases, with 5 bases left in between.

The chain employs TRBV5-6 and TRBJ2-3; TRBD2 matches at 7 bases. J gave up 6 bases and V 2 bases, and 9 bases lay outside the gene matches. The CDR3 length is 15 residues. Germline CDR1 is SGHDT and CDR2 is YYEEEE. This CDR3 is CASSFLAGVSDTQYF. CDR3 bases: TGTGCCAGCAGCTTTCTCGCGGGAGTAAGCGATACGCAGTATTTT.

The J gene is TRBJ2-3, the V gene TRBV6-1; 10 positions agree with TRBD1. Germline-derived CDR1 and CDR2 are MNHNS and SASEGT. There are 15 residues in the CDR3. Trimming cost V 7 bases and J 2 bases; bases outside gene matches: 6. In DNA form, the CDR3 reads TGTGCCAGCATTCGGGACAGGGGTTACACAGATACGCAGTATTTT. Encoded protein: CASIRDRGYTDTQYF.

This clone came up once. The chain employs TRBV29-1 and TRBJ2-1; 14 bases line up with TRBD2. The CDR3 has 15 amino acids. Germline CDR1 reads SQVTM; CDR2 reads ANQGSEA. J was trimmed by 4 bases and V by 8 bases; bases with no gene match: 7. CDR3 DNA sequence: TGCAGCCTCGGACTAGCGGGAGGAAATTACAATGAGCAGTTCTTC. It encodes CSLGLAGGNYNEQFF.

The rearrangement joins TRBV5-5 to TRBJ1-2, with 8 nucleotides matching TRBD1. Germline lookup yields CDR1 SGHKS and CDR2 YYEKEE (reference sequence). The CDR3 consists of 14 residues. With 5 bases clipped from V and 4 bases from J, the junction kept 7 bases outside the gene matches. CDR3 nucleotides: TGTGCCAGCAGTTACAGGGGGAGTGGCTATGGCTACACCTTC. This codes for CASSYRGSGYGYTF.

The chain recombines TRBV2 with TRBJ1-4; D not resolved. This CDR3 has 14 amino acids. Germline CDR1 and CDR2: SNHLY and FYNNEI. Trimming left V 8 bases short and J 8 bases short, with 18 bases between. The CDR3 here is CASRGELSREKLFF. The CDR3, as DNA: TGTGCCAGCCGTGGGGAGCTTTCGAGGGAAAAACTGTTTTTT.

The DNA for the CDR3 is TGTGCCAGCAGCCATATCCCTCGGCAGGCGCAGGGTGATAACGAGCAGTACTTC. This gives the protein CASSHIPRQAQGDNEQYF. This chain links TRBV13 with TRBJ2-7, with D possibly TRBD1 on 5 matching bases. The CDR3 runs 18 residues. V was cut by 5 bases and J by 5 bases, with 28 bases left in between. Germline CDR1 PRHDT, CDR2 FYEKMQ (reference sequence). The variable domain in full, with the rest retrieved from reference TRBV13 and TRBJ2-7, is AAGVIQSPRHLIKEKRETATLKCYPIPRHDTVYWYQQGPGQDPQFLISFYEKMQSDKGSIPDRFSAQQFSDYHSELNMSSLELGDSALYFCASSHIPRQAQGDNEQYFGPGTRLTVT.

This chain joins TRBV5-1 and TRBJ2-1; the D is unclear. The CDR3 length is 14 residues. Trimming removed 5 bases from V and 5 bases from J, with 14 bases in between. Germline-derived CDR1 and CDR2 are SGHRS and YFSETQ. The CDR3 coding sequence is TGCGCCAGCAGAAATGAGTGGGGTGACAATGAGCAGTTCTTC. Translating it yields CASRNEWGDNEQFF.

DNA of the CDR3: TGTGCCAGCAGCGTGTTGGGACAGGGGCCCTATGGCTACACCTTC. This sequence encodes CASSVLGQGPYGYTF. V and J are TRBV9 and TRBJ1-2, with TRBD1 matching 10 bases. Germline V gene lookup returns CDR1 SGDLS and CDR2 YYNGEE. V trimming: 2 bases; J trimming: 4 bases; junction bases outside the gene matches: 5. The CDR3 extends over 15 amino acids. The variable domain in full, completed from reference TRBV9 and TRBJ1-2, reads DSGVTQTPKHLITATGQRVTLRCSPRSGDLSVYWYQQSLDQGLQFLIQYYNGEERAKGNILERFSAQQFPDLHSELNLSSLELGDSALYFCASSVLGQGPYGYTFGSGTRLTVV.

The V and J genes are TRBV13 and TRBJ2-1, with TRBD2 matching over 7 bases. The CDR3 contains 13 residues. Germline V lookup: CDR1 PRHDT, CDR2 FYEKMQ (reference sequence). V gave up 5 bases and J gave up 6 bases; unmatched junction bases: 4. This CDR3 reads CASSPRLANEQFF. CDR3 coding DNA: TGTGCCAGCAGCCCCCGACTAGCCAATGAGCAGTTCTTC.

This clone was picked up one time. This sequence joins TRBV11-2 and TRBJ2-7; possibly TRBD2 for D (6 bases). The V end was cut by 5 bases, the J end by 5 bases, with 25 bases between. Germline CDR1 and CDR2: SGHAT and FQNNGV. This CDR3 comprises 17 residues. CDR3 amino acids: CASSRRVAANSYHEQYF. The CDR3 region has the DNA TGTGCCAGCAGCCGGCGGGTAGCGGCGAACAGTTACCACGAGCAGTACTTC.

The chain is built from TRBV19 and TRBJ2-5, with D maybe TRBD2 (6 bases). The CDR3 covers 14 residues. V gave up 6 bases and J gave up 6 bases, with 17 bases separating them. Germline CDR1 and CDR2: LNHDA and SQIVND (reference sequence). CDR3 loop: CASRPDGGTKTQYF. CDR3 DNA sequence: TGTGCCAGTAGACCCGATGGAGGGACGAAGACCCAGTACTTC.

This rearrangement joins TRBV5-1 to TRBJ2-5, with TRBD2 identical over 11 bases. The CDR3 has 16 amino acids. Germline lookup yields CDR1 SGHRS and CDR2 YFSETQ. Trimming at V came to 2 bases and at J to 4 bases, leaving 7 bases not matched to a gene. The CDR3 nucleotides read TGCGCCAGCAGCTTACCGACTAGCGGGGTAGGAGAGACCCAGTACTTC. Encoded protein: CASSLPTSGVGETQYF. Full variable domain (rest looked up from reference TRBV5-1 and TRBJ2-5): KAGVTQTPRYLIKTRGQQVTLSCSPISGHRSVSWYQQTPGQGLQFLFEYFSETQRNKGNFPGRFSGRQFSNSRSEMNVSTLELGDSALYLCASSLPTSGVGETQYFGPGTRLLVL.

The chain employs TRBV6-5 and TRBJ2-7; 8 bases align to TRBD2. The germline V gene has CDR1 MNHEY and CDR2 SVGAGI. The CDR3 is made up of 15 amino acids. V was clipped by 3 bases and J by 4 bases; unmatched bases: 8. For the CDR3, the DNA is TGTGCCAGCAGTTATTCTAGCGGGTTCGGGTACGAGCAGTACTTC. This translates into CASSYSSGFGYEQYF.

The rearrangement joins TRBV2 to TRBJ1-5; 9 nucleotides agree with TRBD1. J gave up 4 bases and V 4 bases, and 5 bases lay outside the gene matches. CDR1 and CDR2 from the germline V gene are SNHLY and FYNNEI. This CDR3 is built from 15 residues. CDR3 in DNA: TGTGCCAGCAGTGGACAGGGGGTCCGTAATCAGCCCCAGCATTTT. This gives the protein CASSGQGVRNQPQHF.

This chain joins TRBV6-6 and TRBJ1-5, with D perhaps TRBD1 (5 bases). The germline CDR1 and CDR2 sequences are MNHNY and SVGAGI (reference sequence). Trimming pared 0 bases from V and 1 base from J, leaving 7 bases between. The CDR3 length is 15 residues. CDR3 bases: TGTGCCAGCAGTTACTCTAGGGACAGCAATCAGCCCCAGCATTTT. Its protein product is CASSYSRDSNQPQHF.

The chain combines TRBV9 with TRBJ1-1, with TRBD1 matching 8 bases. Germline trimming cut 4 bases from V and 1 base from J; bases unmatched to any gene: 3. This CDR3 is 14 amino acids long. Germline V gives CDR1 SGDLS, CDR2 YYNGEE. CDR3 bases: TGTGCCAGCAGCAGAGGGACAGGGAACACTGAAGCTTTCTTT. Protein product: CASSRGTGNTEAFF. Based on the CDR3 plus reference TRBV9 and TRBJ1-1, the full variable domain is DSGVTQTPKHLITATGQRVTLRCSPRSGDLSVYWYQQSLDQGLQFLIQYYNGEERAKGNILERFSAQQFPDLHSELNLSSLELGDSALYFCASSRGTGNTEAFFGQGTRLTVV.